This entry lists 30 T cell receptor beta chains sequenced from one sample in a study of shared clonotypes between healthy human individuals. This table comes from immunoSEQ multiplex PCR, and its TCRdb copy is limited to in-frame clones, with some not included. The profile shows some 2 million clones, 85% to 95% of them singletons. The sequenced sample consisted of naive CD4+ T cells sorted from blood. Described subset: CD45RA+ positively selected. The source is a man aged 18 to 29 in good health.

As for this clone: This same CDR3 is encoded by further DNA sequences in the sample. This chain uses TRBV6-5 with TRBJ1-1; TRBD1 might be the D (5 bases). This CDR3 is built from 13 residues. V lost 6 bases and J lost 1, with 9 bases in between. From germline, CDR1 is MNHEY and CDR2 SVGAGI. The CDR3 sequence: CASSRGGNTEAFF. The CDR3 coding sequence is TGTGCCAGCAGCCGGGGGGGGAACACTGAAGCTTTCTTT.

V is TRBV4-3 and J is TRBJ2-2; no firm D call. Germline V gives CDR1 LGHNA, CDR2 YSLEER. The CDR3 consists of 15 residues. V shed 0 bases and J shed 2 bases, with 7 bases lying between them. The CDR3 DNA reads TGCGCCAGCAGCCAAGAAGAGGCAAACACCGGGGAGCTGTTTTTT. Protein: CASSQEEANTGELFF.

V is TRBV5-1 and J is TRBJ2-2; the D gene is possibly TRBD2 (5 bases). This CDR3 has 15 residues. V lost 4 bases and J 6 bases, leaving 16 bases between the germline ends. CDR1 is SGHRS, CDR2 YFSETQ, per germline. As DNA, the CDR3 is TGCGCCAGCAGCCGCAGTAGCGTCAACGCCGGGGAGCTGTTTTTT. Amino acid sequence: CASSRSSVNAGELFF.

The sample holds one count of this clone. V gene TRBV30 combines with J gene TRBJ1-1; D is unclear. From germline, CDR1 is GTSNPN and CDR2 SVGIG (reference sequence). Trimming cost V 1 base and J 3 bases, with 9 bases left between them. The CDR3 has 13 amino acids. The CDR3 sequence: CAWSAQSYTEAFF. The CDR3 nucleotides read TGTGCCTGGAGTGCCCAAAGTTACACTGAAGCTTTCTTT.

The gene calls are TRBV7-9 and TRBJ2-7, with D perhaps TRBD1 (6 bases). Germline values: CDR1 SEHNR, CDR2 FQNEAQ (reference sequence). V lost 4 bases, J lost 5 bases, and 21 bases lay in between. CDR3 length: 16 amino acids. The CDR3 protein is CASSSRSARGYDEQYF. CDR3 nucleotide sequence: TGTGCCAGCAGCTCACGATCGGCCAGGGGCTACGACGAGCAGTACTTC. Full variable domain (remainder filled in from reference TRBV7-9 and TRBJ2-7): DTGVSQNPRHKITKRGQNVTFRCDPISEHNRLYWYRQTLGQGPEFLTYFQNEAQLEKSRLLSDRFSAERPKGSFSTLEIQRTEQGDSAMYLCASSSRSARGYDEQYFGPGTRLTVT.

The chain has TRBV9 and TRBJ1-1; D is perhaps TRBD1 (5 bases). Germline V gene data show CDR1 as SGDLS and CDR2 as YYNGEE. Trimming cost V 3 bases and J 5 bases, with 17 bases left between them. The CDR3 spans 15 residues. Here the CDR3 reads CASSAQTAFGTEAFF. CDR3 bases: TGTGCCAGCAGCGCACAGACAGCGTTCGGGACTGAAGCTTTCTTT.

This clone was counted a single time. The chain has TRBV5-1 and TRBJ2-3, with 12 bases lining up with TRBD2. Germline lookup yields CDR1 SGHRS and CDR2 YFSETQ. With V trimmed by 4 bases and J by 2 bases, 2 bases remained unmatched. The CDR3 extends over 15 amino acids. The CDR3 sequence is CASSPSGGATDTQYF. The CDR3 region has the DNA TGCGCCAGCAGCCCTAGCGGGGGGGCCACAGATACGCAGTATTTT.

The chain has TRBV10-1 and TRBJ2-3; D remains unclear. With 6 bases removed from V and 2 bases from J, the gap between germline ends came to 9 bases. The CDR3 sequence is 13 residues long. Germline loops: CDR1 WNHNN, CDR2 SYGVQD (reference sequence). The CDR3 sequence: CASSKDLTDTQYF. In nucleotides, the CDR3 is TGCGCCAGCAGCAAGGACCTCACAGATACGCAGTATTTT.

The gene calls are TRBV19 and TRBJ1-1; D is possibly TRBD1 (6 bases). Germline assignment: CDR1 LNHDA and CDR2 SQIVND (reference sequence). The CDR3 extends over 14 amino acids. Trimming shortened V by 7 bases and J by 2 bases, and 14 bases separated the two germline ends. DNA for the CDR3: TGTGCCAGTATTCGGACAGACAGAAACACTGAAGCTTTCTTT. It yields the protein CASIRTDRNTEAFF.

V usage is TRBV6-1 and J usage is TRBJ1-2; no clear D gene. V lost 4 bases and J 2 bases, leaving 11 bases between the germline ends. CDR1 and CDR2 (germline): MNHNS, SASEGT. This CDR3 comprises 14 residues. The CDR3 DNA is TGTGCCAGCAGTGTTCTAGAAAGAAACTATGGCTACACCTTC. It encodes CASSVLERNYGYTF.

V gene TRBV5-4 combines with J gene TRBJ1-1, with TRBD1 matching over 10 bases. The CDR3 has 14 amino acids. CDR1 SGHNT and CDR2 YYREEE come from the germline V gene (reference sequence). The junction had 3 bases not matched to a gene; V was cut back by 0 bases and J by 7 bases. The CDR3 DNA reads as TGTGCCAGCAGCTTGGGGACAGGGGGACTTGAAGCTTTCTTT. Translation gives CASSLGTGGLEAFF.

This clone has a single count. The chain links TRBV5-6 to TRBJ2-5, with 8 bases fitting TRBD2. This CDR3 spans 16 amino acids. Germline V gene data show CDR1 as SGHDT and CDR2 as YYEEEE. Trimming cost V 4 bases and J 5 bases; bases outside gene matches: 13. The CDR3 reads CASSLPRGGKVETQYF. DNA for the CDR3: TGTGCCAGCAGCCTACCCCGGGGGGGTAAAGTGGAGACCCAGTACTTC.

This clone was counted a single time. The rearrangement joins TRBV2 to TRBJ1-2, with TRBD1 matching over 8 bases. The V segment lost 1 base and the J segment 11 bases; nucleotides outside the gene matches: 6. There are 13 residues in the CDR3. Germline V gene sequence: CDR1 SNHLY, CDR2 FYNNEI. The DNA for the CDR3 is TGTGCCAGCAGTGAAGGGCAGGGGGCTCGGTACACCTTC. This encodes CASSEGQGARYTF.

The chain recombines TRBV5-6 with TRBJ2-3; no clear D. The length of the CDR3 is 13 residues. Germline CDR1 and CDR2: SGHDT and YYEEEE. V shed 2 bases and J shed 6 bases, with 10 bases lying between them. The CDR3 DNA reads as TGTGCCAGCAGCTTCCAAGGGCGGGATACGCAGTATTTT. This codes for CASSFQGRDTQYF.

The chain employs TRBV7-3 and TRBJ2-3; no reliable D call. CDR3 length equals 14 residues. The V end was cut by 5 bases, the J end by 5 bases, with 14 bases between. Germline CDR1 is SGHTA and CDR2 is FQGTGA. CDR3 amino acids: CASSPYLMGDTQYF. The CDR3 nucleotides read TGTGCCAGCAGCCCATATCTAATGGGAGATACGCAGTATTTT.

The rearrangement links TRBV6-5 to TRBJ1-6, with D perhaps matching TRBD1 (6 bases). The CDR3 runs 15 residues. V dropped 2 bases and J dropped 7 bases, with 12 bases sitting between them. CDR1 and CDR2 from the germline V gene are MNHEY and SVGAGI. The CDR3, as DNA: TGTGCCAGCAGTTACGGCACAGGGCGGAATTCACCCCTCCACTTT. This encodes CASSYGTGRNSPLHF.

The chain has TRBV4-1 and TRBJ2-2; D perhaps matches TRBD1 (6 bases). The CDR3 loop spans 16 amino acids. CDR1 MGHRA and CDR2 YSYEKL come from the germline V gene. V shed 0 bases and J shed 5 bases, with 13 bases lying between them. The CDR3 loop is CASSQEDRIVTGELFF. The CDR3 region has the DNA TGCGCCAGCAGCCAAGAAGACAGGATTGTAACCGGGGAGCTGTTTTTT.

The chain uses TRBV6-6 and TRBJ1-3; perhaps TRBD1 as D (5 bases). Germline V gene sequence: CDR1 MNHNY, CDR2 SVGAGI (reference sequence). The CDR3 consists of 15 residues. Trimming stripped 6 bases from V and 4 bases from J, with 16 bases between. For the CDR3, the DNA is TGTGCCAGCAGCTCAGGGTCCCCGCGAGGAAACACCATATATTTT. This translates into CASSSGSPRGNTIYF.

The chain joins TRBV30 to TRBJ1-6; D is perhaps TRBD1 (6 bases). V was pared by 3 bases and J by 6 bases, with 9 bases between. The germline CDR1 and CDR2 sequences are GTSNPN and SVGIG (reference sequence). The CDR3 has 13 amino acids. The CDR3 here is CAWRDSSNSPLHF. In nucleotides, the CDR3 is TGTGCCTGGAGGGACAGCTCTAATTCACCCCTCCACTTT.

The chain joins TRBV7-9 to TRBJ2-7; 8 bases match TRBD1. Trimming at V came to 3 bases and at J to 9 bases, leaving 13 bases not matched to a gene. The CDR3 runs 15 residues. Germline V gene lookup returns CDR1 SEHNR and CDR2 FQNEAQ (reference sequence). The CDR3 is CASSFGQGYIVAQYF. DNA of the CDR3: TGTGCCAGCAGCTTCGGACAGGGTTATATTGTCGCGCAGTACTTC.

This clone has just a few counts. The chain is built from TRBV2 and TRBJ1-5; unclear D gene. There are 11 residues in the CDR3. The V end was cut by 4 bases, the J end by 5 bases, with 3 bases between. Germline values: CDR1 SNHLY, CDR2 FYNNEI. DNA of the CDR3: TGTGCCAGCAGTGCCGATCAGCCCCAGCATTTT. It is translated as CASSADQPQHF.

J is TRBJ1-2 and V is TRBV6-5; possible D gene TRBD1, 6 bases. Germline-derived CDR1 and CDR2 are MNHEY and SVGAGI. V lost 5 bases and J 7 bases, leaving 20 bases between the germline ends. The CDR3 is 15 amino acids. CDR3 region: CASSRGRGSMPGYTF. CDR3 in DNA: TGTGCCAGCAGTAGGGGCAGGGGCTCAATGCCTGGCTACACCTTC.

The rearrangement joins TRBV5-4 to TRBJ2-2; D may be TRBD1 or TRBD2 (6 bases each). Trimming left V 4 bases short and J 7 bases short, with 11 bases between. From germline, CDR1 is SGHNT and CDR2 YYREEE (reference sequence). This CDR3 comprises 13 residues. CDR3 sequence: CASSTGAVGELFF. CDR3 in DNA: TGTGCCAGCAGCACGGGGGCGGTCGGGGAGCTGTTTTTT.

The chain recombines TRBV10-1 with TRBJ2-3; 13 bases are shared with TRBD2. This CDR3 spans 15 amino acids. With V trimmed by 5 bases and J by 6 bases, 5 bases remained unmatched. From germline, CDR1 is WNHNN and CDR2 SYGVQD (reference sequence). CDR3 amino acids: CASSSGLAGADTQYF. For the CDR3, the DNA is TGCGCCAGCAGTTCCGGACTAGCGGGGGCGGATACGCAGTATTTT.

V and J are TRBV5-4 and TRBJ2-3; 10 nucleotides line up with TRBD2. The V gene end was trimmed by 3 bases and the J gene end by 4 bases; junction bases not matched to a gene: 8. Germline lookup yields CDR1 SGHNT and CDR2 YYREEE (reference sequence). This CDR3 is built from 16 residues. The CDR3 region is CASSWPPAGGADTQYF. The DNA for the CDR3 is TGTGCCAGCAGCTGGCCCCCAGCGGGGGGGGCAGATACGCAGTATTTT.

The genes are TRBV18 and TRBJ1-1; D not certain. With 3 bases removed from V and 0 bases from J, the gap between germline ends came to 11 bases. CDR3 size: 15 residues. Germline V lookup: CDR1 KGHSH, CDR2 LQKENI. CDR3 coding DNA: TGTGCCAGCTCACCCACGGTTGGCCTGAACACTGAAGCTTTCTTT. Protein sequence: CASSPTVGLNTEAFF.

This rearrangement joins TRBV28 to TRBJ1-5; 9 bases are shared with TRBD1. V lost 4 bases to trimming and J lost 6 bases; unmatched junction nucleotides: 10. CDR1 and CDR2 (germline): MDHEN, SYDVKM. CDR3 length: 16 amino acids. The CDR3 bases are TGTGCCAGCAGTTCTCCGGGACAGGGAATTAGTCAGCCCCAGCATTTT. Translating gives CASSSPGQGISQPQHF.

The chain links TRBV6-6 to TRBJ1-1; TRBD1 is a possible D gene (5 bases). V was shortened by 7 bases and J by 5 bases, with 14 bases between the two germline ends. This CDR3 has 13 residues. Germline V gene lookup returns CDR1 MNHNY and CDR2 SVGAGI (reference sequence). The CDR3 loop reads CASTPGRGTEAFF. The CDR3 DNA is TGTGCCAGCACCCCAGGGAGAGGAACTGAAGCTTTCTTT.

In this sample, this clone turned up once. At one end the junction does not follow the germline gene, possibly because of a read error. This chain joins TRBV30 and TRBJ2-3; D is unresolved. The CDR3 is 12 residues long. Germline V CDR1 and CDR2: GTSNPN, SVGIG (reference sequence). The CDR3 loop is CAWSIPGPDVNF. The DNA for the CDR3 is TGTGCCTGGAGTATTCCGGGTCCCGATGTTAATTTT.

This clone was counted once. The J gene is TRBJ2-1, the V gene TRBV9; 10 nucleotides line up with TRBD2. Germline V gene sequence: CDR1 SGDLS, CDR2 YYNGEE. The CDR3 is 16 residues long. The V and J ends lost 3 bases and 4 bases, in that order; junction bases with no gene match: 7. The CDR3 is CASSGSSGSPYNEQFF. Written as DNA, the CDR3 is TGTGCCAGCAGCGGGTCTAGCGGGAGTCCTTACAATGAGCAGTTCTTC.